The next 23 T cell receptor beta chains were all read from a single sample in a study of shared clonotypes between healthy human individuals. CD45RO negativity and positive selection for CCR7 defined naive CD8 cells, a population that excluded terminally differentiated effector memory CD45RA+ cells. Some clones are missing from TCRdb's copy, which holds only in-frame ones; the method was immunoSEQ multiplex PCR. The top ten clones hold more than 1.5% of a sample with over 2,000,000 clones, about 94% of them seen once. The sample was naive CD8+ T cells from PBMCs. These receptors were taken from a young man in good health. Some clones in this sample may be carry-over from other donors' samples.

Turning to this clone: This specimen includes other DNA sequences encoding the same CDR3. V usage is TRBV19 and J usage is TRBJ2-1, with TRBD2 as a possible D gene (5 bases). The CDR3 covers 13 residues. Germline loops: CDR1 LNHDA, CDR2 SQIVND (reference sequence). The germline V and J ends were trimmed by 3 bases and 3 bases, with 6 bases remaining between them. The CDR3 loop reads CASSIAGYNEQFF. In DNA, the CDR3 is TGTGCCAGTAGTATCGCGGGCTACAATGAGCAGTTCTTC.

The rearrangement links TRBV7-8 to TRBJ2-4; D is perhaps TRBD2 (5 bases). Germline V gene lookup returns CDR1 SGHVS and CDR2 FQNEAQ. This CDR3 has 15 amino acids. The V end lost 5 bases, the J end lost 9 bases, and 20 bases lay between the germline ends. This CDR3 reads CASSPVAGLNPIQYF. In nucleotides, the CDR3 is TGTGCCAGCAGCCCTGTTGCGGGCTTAAACCCCATTCAGTACTTC.

The rearrangement joins TRBV13 to TRBJ2-2; D might be TRBD2 (5 bases). Germline V gene data show CDR1 as PRHDT and CDR2 as FYEKMQ (reference sequence). This CDR3 contains 14 residues. With 5 bases removed from V and 5 bases from J, the gap between germline ends came to 12 bases. The CDR3 nucleotides read TGTGCCAGCAGCCGAGGAGGCGGGACCGGGGAGCTGTTTTTT. Its protein product is CASSRGGGTGELFF.

The rearrangement joins TRBV29-1 to TRBJ2-5; maybe TRBD2 (6 bases). The CDR3 is 14 amino acids. The ends were cut back, 6 bases at V and 2 bases at J, with 16 bases in the middle. Germline V CDR1 and CDR2: SQVTM, ANQGSEA. CDR3 bases: TGCAGCGTCATAGGCCTCGGACTACAAGAGACCCAGTACTTC. This codes for CSVIGLGLQETQYF.

Remarks on this clone: The sample has other DNA sequences that encode this CDR3 too. CDR3 sequence: CASSPRGTGELFF. The CDR3 DNA is TGTGCCAGTAGCCCCAGGGGTACCGGGGAGCTGTTTTTT. The chain couples TRBV19 to TRBJ2-2, with TRBD1 as a possible D gene (6 bases). With 6 bases removed from V and 5 bases from J, the gap between germline ends came to 10 bases. The CDR3 sequence is 13 residues long. CDR1 and CDR2 from the germline V gene are LNHDA and SQIVND (reference sequence). Using reference TRBV19 and TRBJ2-2 for the parts outside the CDR3, the full variable domain is DGGITQSPKYLFRKEGQNVTLSCEQNLNHDAMYWYRQDPGQGLRLIYYSQIVNDFQKGDIAEGYSVSREKKESFPLTVTSAQKNPTAFYLCASSPRGTGELFFGEGSRLTVL.

The chain couples TRBV27 to TRBJ2-7, with 7 bases that match TRBD2. The ends lost 5 bases at V and 5 bases at J; junction bases unmatched: 18. CDR3 length equals 17 residues. Per germline, CDR1 MNHEY and CDR2 SMNVEV (reference sequence). CDR3 sequence: CASSAFLPSGRMDEQYF. Written as DNA, the CDR3 is TGTGCCAGCAGTGCCTTCCTTCCTAGCGGAAGGATGGACGAGCAGTACTTC.

V usage is TRBV25-1 and J usage is TRBJ1-1; D call uncertain. Trimming took off 1 base at V and 1 base at J, with 13 bases between the two ends. The CDR3 sequence is 16 residues long. CDR1 and CDR2 from the germline V gene are MGHDK and SYGVNS. CDR3 bases: TGTGCCAGCAGTGAATTAGGTTTCGAGAGGAACACTGAAGCTTTCTTT. Translation gives CASSELGFERNTEAFF. Based on the CDR3 plus reference TRBV25-1 and TRBJ1-1, the full variable domain is EADIYQTPRYLVIGTGKKITLECSQTMGHDKMYWYQQDPGMELHLIHYSYGVNSTEKGDLSSESTVSRIRTEHFPLTLESARPSHTSQYLCASSELGFERNTEAFFGQGTRLTVV.

This chain links TRBV30 with TRBJ2-1; 11 positions agree with TRBD2. This CDR3 is built from 13 residues. CDR1 and CDR2 (germline): GTSNPN, SVGIG (reference sequence). With 5 bases clipped from V and 6 bases from J, the junction kept 3 bases outside the gene matches. CDR3 DNA sequence: TGTGCCTGGTTTGGACTAGCGGGCAATGAGCAGTTCTTC. Residues: CAWFGLAGNEQFF.

The table lists this clone with a count of one. The chain carries TRBV7-3 and TRBJ1-1, with D unclear. V was shortened by 1 base and J by 1 base, with 19 bases between the two germline ends. This CDR3 has 18 residues. From germline, CDR1 is SGHTA and CDR2 FQGTGA. In nucleotides, the CDR3 is TGTGCCAGCAGCTTAAATTGGATTGACGGCTCGGAGAACACTGAAGCTTTCTTT. Translation gives CASSLNWIDGSENTEAFF. The whole variable domain, filled in from reference TRBV7-3 and TRBJ1-1, reads GAGVSQTPSNKVTEKGKYVELRCDPISGHTALYWYRQSLGQGPEFLIYFQGTGAADDSGLPNDRFFAVRPEGSVSTLKIQRTERGDSAVYLCASSLNWIDGSENTEAFFGQGTRLTVV.

Concerning this clone: The sample contains more than one DNA sequence encoding this CDR3. J is TRBJ2-1 and V is TRBV9; D unresolved. Germline V gives CDR1 SGDLS, CDR2 YYNGEE. The CDR3 runs 14 residues. The V gene lost 0 bases and the J gene lost 4 bases, with 8 bases spanning the gap. The DNA of the CDR3 is TGTGCCAGCAGCGTAGGAGACTCGTACAATGAGCAGTTCTTC. It encodes CASSVGDSYNEQFF.

The chain carries TRBV5-1 and TRBJ1-1; TRBD1 agrees at 9 bases. The CDR3 totals 14 residues. V lost 6 bases and J lost 6; bases outside the gene matches: 9. Germline-derived CDR1 and CDR2 are SGHRS and YFSETQ. The CDR3 sequence: CASNLGQGIPEAFF. CDR3 nucleotide sequence: TGCGCCAGCAACCTTGGACAGGGGATACCTGAAGCTTTCTTT.

The chain recombines TRBV28 with TRBJ2-5; 8 bases are a match to TRBD1. Trimming at V came to 6 bases and at J to 0 bases, leaving 9 bases not matched to a gene. The length of the CDR3 is 16 residues. CDR1 and CDR2 (germline): MDHEN, SYDVKM. The CDR3 loop is CASRHGQGLHQETQYF. The CDR3 DNA follows: TGTGCCAGCAGACACGGACAGGGACTCCACCAAGAGACCCAGTACTTC.

The chain recombines TRBV5-1 with TRBJ2-7; D gene uncertain. Looked up from germline, CDR1 is SGHRS and CDR2 is YFSETQ. CDR3 length equals 16 residues. Between the trimmed V and J ends, which lost 0 bases and 3 bases, there was a span of 16 bases. The CDR3 here is CASSLAGYRSFYEQYF. The CDR3 DNA reads TGCGCCAGCAGCTTGGCCGGGTACCGTTCCTTCTACGAGCAGTACTTC.

About this clone itself: The same CDR3 can be traced to other DNA sequences in this sample. The CDR3 spells CASSPGGYNEQFF. The CDR3 coding sequence is TGTGCCAGCAGCCCCGGTGGGTACAATGAGCAGTTCTTC. The V call is TRBV4-2, the J call TRBJ2-1; D gene unclear. This CDR3 spans 13 amino acids. The ends were cut back, 4 bases at V and 4 bases at J, with 8 bases in the middle. CDR1 is LGHNA and CDR2 is YNFKEQ in the germline V gene.

V gene TRBV7-2 combines with J gene TRBJ1-2, with D perhaps matching TRBD1 (5 bases). Trimming took off 5 bases at V and 2 bases at J, with 18 bases between the two ends. The CDR3 contains 16 residues. Germline values: CDR1 SGHTA, CDR2 FQGNSA. For the CDR3, the DNA is TGTGCCAGCAGCGGCTGGGACTTGGGCGACAACTATGGCTACACCTTC. Translating it yields CASSGWDLGDNYGYTF. Full variable domain (remainder filled in from reference TRBV7-2 and TRBJ1-2): GAGVSQSPSNKVTEKGKDVELRCDPISGHTALYWYRQSLGQGLEFLIYFQGNSAPDKSGLPSDRFSAERTGGSVSTLTIQRTQQEDSAVYLCASSGWDLGDNYGYTFGSGTRLTVV.

The V call is TRBV7-9, the J call TRBJ1-1; D uncertain. The germline CDR1 and CDR2 sequences are SEHNR and FQNEAQ (reference sequence). The CDR3 is made up of 12 amino acids. Trimming shortened V by 7 bases and J by 5 bases, and 11 bases separated the two germline ends. Here the CDR3 DNA reads TGTGCCAGCACCAAGATTGGGACTGAAGCTTTCTTT. This sequence encodes CASTKIGTEAFF.

This chain connects TRBV12-5 to TRBJ2-7; D uncertain. The CDR3 contains 12 residues. CDR1 and CDR2 from the germline V gene are LGHNT and FRNRAP. V lost 6 bases and J lost 0, with 6 bases in between. The CDR3 DNA reads as TGTGCTAGTGGAACTAACTCCTACGAGCAGTACTTC. Translated: CASGTNSYEQYF.

The chain carries TRBV28 and TRBJ2-2, with 12 bases fitting TRBD2. Per germline, CDR1 MDHEN and CDR2 SYDVKM. V shed 4 bases and J 4 bases; nucleotides not matched to a gene: 7. The length of the CDR3 is 17 residues. CDR3 DNA: TGTGCCAGCAGTTCGGGACTAGCGGGTCAGAGCACCGGGGAGCTGTTTTTT. This codes for CASSSGLAGQSTGELFF.

The chain couples TRBV19 to TRBJ1-1; D gene ambiguous. CDR3 length: 14 residues. Germline V gene sequence: CDR1 LNHDA, CDR2 SQIVND (reference sequence). The germline V and J ends were trimmed by 4 bases and 1 base, with 10 bases remaining between them. CDR3 loop: CASSTREQNTEAFF. The DNA of the CDR3 is TGTGCCAGTAGTACGAGGGAACAGAACACTGAAGCTTTCTTT.

On this clone itself: The sample carries other DNA sequences with the same CDR3. The V call is TRBV7-6, the J call TRBJ2-7; D gene uncertain. There are 13 residues in the CDR3. From germline, CDR1 is SGHVS and CDR2 FNYEAQ. V was cut by 0 bases and J by 0 bases, with 3 bases left in between. The CDR3 DNA sequence: TGTGCCAGCAGCTTAGCTAGCTCCTACGAGCAGTACTTC. The encoded protein is CASSLASSYEQYF.

As for this clone: The sample holds other DNA sequences that translate to the same CDR3. In DNA, the CDR3 is TGTGCCAGCAGCTTGGGACTAGCGGCGAACACCGGGGAGCTGTTTTTT. This codes for CASSLGLAANTGELFF. V and J are TRBV5-4 and TRBJ2-2; 9 nucleotides align to TRBD2. CDR1 is SGHNT, CDR2 YYREEE, per germline (reference sequence). Unmatched junction bases numbered 0, after V lost 0 bases and J lost 0 bases. The CDR3 loop spans 16 amino acids.

The chain combines TRBV19 with TRBJ1-1; 8 positions match TRBD1. With V trimmed by 6 bases and J by 7 bases, 7 bases remained unmatched. The CDR3 runs to 13 residues. CDR1 and CDR2 from the germline V gene are LNHDA and SQIVND (reference sequence). The CDR3 nucleotides read TGTGCCAGTAGCCTGACAGGGGTAGGTGAAGCTTTCTTT. Translated, it gives CASSLTGVGEAFF.

This sequence joins TRBV7-8 and TRBJ2-1, with a possible D match to TRBD2 (5 bases). V was clipped by 1 base and J by 12 bases, with 13 bases between them. The CDR3 contains 13 residues. Looked up from germline, CDR1 is SGHVS and CDR2 is FQNEAQ. CDR3 sequence (DNA): TGTGCCAGCAGCTTAGAACGGCGCGGGTTGCAGTTCTTC. Translation: CASSLERRGLQFF. Looking up the rest from reference TRBV7-8 and TRBJ2-1 gives the full variable domain: GAGVSQSPRYKVAKRGQDVALRCDPISGHVSLFWYQQALGQGPEFLTYFQNEAQLDKSGLPSDRFFAERPEGSVSTLKIQRTQQEDSAVYLCASSLERRGLQFFGPGTRLTVL.